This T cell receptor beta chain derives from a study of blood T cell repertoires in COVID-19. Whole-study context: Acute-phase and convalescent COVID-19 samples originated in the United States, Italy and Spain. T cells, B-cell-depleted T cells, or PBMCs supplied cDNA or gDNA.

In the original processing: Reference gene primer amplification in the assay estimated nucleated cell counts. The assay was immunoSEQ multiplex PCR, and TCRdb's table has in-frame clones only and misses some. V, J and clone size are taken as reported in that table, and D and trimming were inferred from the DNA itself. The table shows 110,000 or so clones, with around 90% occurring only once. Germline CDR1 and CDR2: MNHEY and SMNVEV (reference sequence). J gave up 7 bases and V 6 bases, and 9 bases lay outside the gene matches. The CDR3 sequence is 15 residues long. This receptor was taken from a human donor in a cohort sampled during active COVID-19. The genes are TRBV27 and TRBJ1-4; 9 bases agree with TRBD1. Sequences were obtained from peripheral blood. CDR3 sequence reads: CASRRGGQGSEKLFF. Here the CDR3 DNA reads TGTGCCAGCAGAAGAGGGGGACAGGGAAGTGAAAAACTGTTTTTT.